This T cell receptor (beta chain) was profiled in a study of cytotoxic CD8 clonotypes in ibrutinib-treated CLL. Overall study context: On average, each sample had 255,043 productive templates and approximately 100,000 productive rearrangements.

The source of about 2 micrograms of genomic DNA for TCR beta libraries was cryopreserved PBMCs. The CDR3 covers 13 residues. Germline CDR1 is KGHSH and CDR2 is LQKENI. Trimming shortened V by 3 bases and J by 0 bases, and 5 bases separated the two germline ends. The protocol was immunoSEQ multiplex PCR, while the TCRdb copy is restricted to in-frame clones and leaves out a portion. The data show approximately 50,000 clones, with 65% to 75% seen just once and 40% to 45% held by the top ten. The sample in question was PBMCs, obtained after 12 months of ibrutinib treatment. This receptor was identified in a human donor with chronic lymphocytic leukemia. The genes are TRBV18 and TRBJ1-1; no clear D gene. Here the CDR3 reads CASSPGMNTEAFF. DNA for the CDR3: TGTGCCAGCTCACCGGGCATGAACACTGAAGCTTTCTTT.